This T cell receptor beta chain emerged from a study of OX40 agonist ivuxolimab in advanced cancers. About the study: Dose-escalation patients suffered from hepatocellular carcinoma, melanoma, renal cell or head and neck cancer.

Sequencing was performed with immunoSEQ multiplex PCR; in TCRdb, only in-frame clones are kept and a portion is missing. The sample consists of some 80,000 clones, approximately 83% of them appearing once. V was clipped by 5 bases and J by 4 bases, with 11 bases between them. Per the germline V gene, CDR1 is MGHDK and CDR2 is SYGVNS. This CDR3 has 13 amino acids. The chain joins TRBV25-1 to TRBJ1-2; D is perhaps TRBD1 (5 bases). The specimen was CD4+ or CD8+ T cells sorted from blood, collected in a trial of the OX40 agonist ivuxolimab. The TCR comes from an adult with an advanced solid tumor such as melanoma, head and neck, liver or kidney cancer. The CDR3 DNA follows: TGTGCCAGCAGTCGGGACGGAAGCTATGGCTACACCTTC. As protein: CASSRDGSYGYTF.